This entry describes one T cell receptor beta chain. What it binds is unknown. The data were taken from a study of shared clonotypes between healthy human individuals. Study-level information: Per donor, CD8 memory used one plate, CD8 naive used two, CD4 memory used three and CD4 naive used three. Findings and limits, study-wide: Estimated richness was generally greater in naive than memory subsets. Sampling involved blood alone; tissue repertoires likely differ. Non-shared clonotypes had lower generation probabilities than those shared by all four donors.

The assay was immunoSEQ multiplex PCR, and TCRdb's table has in-frame clones only and misses some. The sample consists of millions of clones, 85% to 95% of them appearing once. Looked up from germline, CDR1 is SGHAT and CDR2 is FQNNGV. The J segment lost 5 bases and the V segment lost 0 bases, leaving 7 bases of the junction unmatched. This CDR3 has 15 amino acids. The receptor's source is a man younger than 35 in good health. The material sequenced was naive CD4+ T cells sorted from blood. The subset was: CD45RA+ positively selected. J is TRBJ2-7 and V is TRBV11-2; 7 nucleotides line up with TRBD2. The CDR3 DNA is TGTGCCAGCAGCTTAGAGGGGGGGGTAGCCCACGAGCAGTACTTC. Residues: CASSLEGGVAHEQYF.